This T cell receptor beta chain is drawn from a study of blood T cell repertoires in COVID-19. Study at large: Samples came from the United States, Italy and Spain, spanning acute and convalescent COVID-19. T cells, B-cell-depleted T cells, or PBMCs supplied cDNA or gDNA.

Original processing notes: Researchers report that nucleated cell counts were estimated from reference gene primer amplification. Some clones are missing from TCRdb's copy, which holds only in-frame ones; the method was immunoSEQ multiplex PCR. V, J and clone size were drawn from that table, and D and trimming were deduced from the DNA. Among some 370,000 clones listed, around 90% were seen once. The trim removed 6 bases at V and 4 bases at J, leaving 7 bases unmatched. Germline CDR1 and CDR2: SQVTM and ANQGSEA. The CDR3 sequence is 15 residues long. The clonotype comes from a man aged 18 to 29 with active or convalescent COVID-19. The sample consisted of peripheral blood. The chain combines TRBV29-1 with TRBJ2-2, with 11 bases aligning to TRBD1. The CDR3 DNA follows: TGCAGCGTAACCGGGACAGGGGGTTTCACCGGGGAGCTGTTTTTT. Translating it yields CSVTGTGGFTGELFF.